The sequence of this TCR beta chain was determined in a study of CD8 T cells in Susac syndrome (dated by TCRdb to about 2019). The study in broad terms: Whether CD8+ T cell activation and differentiation in Susac syndrome was antigen driven was tested using repertoire sequencing. The clonality of the CD8+ T cell repertoire was compared across about a dozen healthy donors, some 14 Susac syndrome patients and under 19 multiple sclerosis patients. The study at large found these results: The study acknowledged that relatively few individuals were included in the TCR sequencing and HLA analysis.

RNA was extracted with the RNeasy kit and about 0.45 to 1 ug was reverse transcribed using random hexamers. The immunoSEQ multiplex PCR assay, covering 54 Vbeta and 13 Jbeta segments, was used to amplify TCR beta CDR3 regions. PCR amplification bias was corrected by using a synthetic template baseline for primer optimization and computational correction. For the original study's pipeline: Reads were annotated to V, D and J genes according to IMGT and were analyzed with immunoSEQ Analyzer, with only productive sequences retained. Clonality was computed as one minus Shannon entropy normalized by log2 of the number of productive unique sequences. Public and private clones were assessed among the 100 most prevalent clones of each patient and control. A clone was defined as Susac-specific if it was absent from the healthy and MS cohorts, from some 1,100 published viral clones and from other ImmuneACCESS disease sequences. TCRdb trimmed the raw reads at Q25, called clones with MiXCR and kept productive beta chains. Rows are unified per CDR3 protein, each entry keeping the most common DNA and genes. In this record, the V and J calls reflect TCRdb's handling and not the investigators' own analysis. This sample holds about 66,000 distinct CDR3 sequences; 90% to 95% were observed only once. About 0.61% of the sample is in the top ten clones.

Peripheral blood CD8+ and CD4+ T cells from healthy donors, Susac syndrome patients and multiple sclerosis patients were profiled using high-throughput TCR beta sequencing. Multiple sclerosis controls were treatment-naive patients with stable or active relapsing-remitting disease fulfilling revised McDonald criteria. Bulk CD8+ and CD4+ T cells were purified magnetically by negative isolation, whereas CD8+ TEMRA cells were enriched by FACS. Blood was collected in EDTA tubes and processed within 24 hours, with PBMCs isolated through density gradient centrifugation. PBMCs intended for TCR sequencing were cryopreserved in liquid nitrogen and thawed later in a water bath at 37 degrees C. The sorted or isolated CD4+, CD8+ and CD8+ TEMRA cells reached a purity of at least 90%. The CDR3 runs 18 amino acids, cysteine and phenylalanine included. Only the CDR3 part of the read is kept: 54 bases, read in frame from the first base. As encoded in the germline V gene, CDR1 is SGHAT while CDR2 is FQNNGV. Trimming removed 5 bases from V and 3 bases from J; the gene matches leave 15 bases unexplained.

This clonotype appeared a single time. Its antigen is not yet known. One base away there is no much larger clone; base qualities are not given. On its own, one read is weak support. The chain is assembled from TRBV11-2 and TRBJ2-7; TRBD2 lines up with 11 middle nucleotides. The sample comprised CD8+ T cells from PBMCs. This sequence was found in a human donor with multiple sclerosis. The CDR3 loop reads CASSLYVGLAGGSYEQYF. The DNA reads TGTGCCAGCAGCCTCTACGTCGGGCTAGCGGGGGGTAGCTACGAGCAGTACTTC.